These T cell receptor beta chains were read from a single sample in a study of blood T cell repertoires in COVID-19. Here immunoSEQ multiplex PCR was the method, and the copy in TCRdb shows in-frame clones only, minus some. The sample lists some 70,000 clones; 75% to 95% were seen once. The sample comprised peripheral blood. These receptors came from a man aged 40-49 years with COVID-19, enrolled during active disease. Both conserved end residues are part of each CDR3. The D gene is left open where the match is weak. Clone size is given for some rows only: seen once, a few or many times, or a class if the clone is expanded.

clone size: few
J gene: TRBJ1-2
D gene: .
V gene: TRBV3-1/TRBV3-2
CDR3 protein: CASSQHLGAPANYGYTF
CDR3 DNA: TGTGCCAGCAGCCAACACTTGGGGGCCCCAGCTAACTATGGCTACACCTTC

clone size: .
J gene: TRBJ2-7
D gene: .
V gene: TRBV27
CDR3 protein: CASSLKAGTSYSSYEQYF
CDR3 DNA: TGTGCCAGCAGTTTAAAGGCGGGGACCTCGTATTCCTCCTACGAGCAGTACTTC

clone size: .
J gene: TRBJ2-1
D gene: .
V gene: TRBV4-1
CDR3 protein: CASSQNRGYNEQFF
CDR3 DNA: TGCGCCAGCAGCCAAAACCGGGGATACAATGAGCAGTTCTTC

clone size: .
J gene: TRBJ1-2
D gene: .
V gene: TRBV3-1/TRBV3-2
CDR3 protein: CASSQERVYGYTF
CDR3 DNA: TGTGCCAGCAGCCAAGAGAGAGTCTATGGCTACACCTTC

clone size: .
J gene: TRBJ2-3
D gene: TRBD1
V gene: TRBV4-1
CDR3 protein: CASSRDRDTDTQYF
CDR3 DNA: TGCGCCAGCAGCAGGGACAGGGACACAGATACGCAGTATTTT

clone size: .
J gene: TRBJ2-7
D gene: .
V gene: TRBV6-6
CDR3 protein: CASRTGTPYEQYF
CDR3 DNA: TGTGCCAGCAGAACCGGGACACCCTACGAGCAGTACTTC

clone size: .
J gene: TRBJ1-1
D gene: TRBD1
V gene: TRBV18
CDR3 protein: CASSPGQGFITEAFF
CDR3 DNA: TGTGCCAGCTCACCAGGACAGGGATTTATCACTGAAGCTTTCTTT

clone size: .
J gene: TRBJ2-5
D gene: .
V gene: TRBV10-1
CDR3 protein: CASSKDLQETQYF
CDR3 DNA: TGCGCCAGCAGTAAAGACTTGCAAGAGACCCAGTACTTC

clone size: once
J gene: TRBJ1-4
D gene: TRBD1
V gene: TRBV25-1
CDR3 protein: CASSERTGENEKLFF
CDR3 DNA: TGTGCCAGCAGTGAACGGACAGGGGAGAATGAAAAACTGTTTTTT

clone size: .
J gene: TRBJ2-5
D gene: TRBD2
V gene: TRBV6-2/TRBV6-3
CDR3 protein: CASSWAGLVETQYF
CDR3 DNA: TGTGCCAGCAGTTGGGCCGGACTAGTAGAGACCCAGTACTTC

clone size: .
J gene: TRBJ2-1
D gene: TRBD2
V gene: TRBV6-1
CDR3 protein: CASSEGLAGRMEQFF
CDR3 DNA: TGTGCCAGCAGTGAGGGACTAGCGGGCCGAATGGAGCAGTTCTTC

clone size: .
J gene: TRBJ1-2
D gene: .
V gene: TRBV11-2
CDR3 protein: CASSLLSFYGYTF
CDR3 DNA: TGTGCCAGCAGCTTACTCAGTTTCTATGGCTACACCTTC

clone size: .
J gene: TRBJ2-2
D gene: .
V gene: TRBV5-1
CDR3 protein: CASSLDAAAGELFF
CDR3 DNA: TGCGCCAGCAGCTTGGACGCGGCGGCCGGGGAGCTGTTTTTT

clone size: once
J gene: TRBJ2-3
D gene: .
V gene: TRBV6-5
CDR3 protein: CASRREEVPARLQYF
CDR3 DNA: TGTGCCAGCAGACGCGAAGAAGTCCCCGCCCGTCTCCAGTATTTT

clone size: .
J gene: TRBJ2-1
D gene: TRBD2
V gene: TRBV10-2
CDR3 protein: CASTSASGLVNEQFF
CDR3 DNA: TGCGCCAGCACATCCGCTAGCGGGCTCGTTAATGAGCAGTTCTTC

clone size: .
J gene: TRBJ2-7
D gene: TRBD1
V gene: TRBV29-1
CDR3 protein: CSAREGQGVLSSYEQYF
CDR3 DNA: TGCAGCGCCCGAGAGGGACAGGGGGTCCTAAGCTCCTACGAGCAGTACTTC

clone size: .
J gene: TRBJ2-5
D gene: .
V gene: TRBV29-1
CDR3 protein: CSAATGGGETQYF
CDR3 DNA: TGCAGCGCCGCGACAGGCGGTGGGGAGACCCAGTACTTC

clone size: .
J gene: TRBJ2-1
D gene: TRBD2
V gene: TRBV7-6
CDR3 protein: CASSLSRGGVYNEQFF
CDR3 DNA: TGTGCCAGCAGTTTATCGCGGGGGGGAGTCTACAATGAGCAGTTCTTC

clone size: few
J gene: TRBJ1-5
D gene: .
V gene: TRBV6-1
CDR3 protein: CASSEGGLGSQPQHF
CDR3 DNA: TGTGCCAGCAGTGAAGGCGGCCTGGGGAGTCAGCCCCAGCATTTT

clone size: .
J gene: TRBJ2-1
D gene: .
V gene: TRBV27
CDR3 protein: CASSFGTNSYNEQFF
CDR3 DNA: TGTGCCAGCAGTTTCGGGACAAATTCCTACAATGAGCAGTTCTTC

clone size: .
J gene: TRBJ1-1
D gene: .
V gene: TRBV5-1
CDR3 protein: CASSLDWARNTEAFF
CDR3 DNA: TGCGCCAGCAGCTTGGATTGGGCCAGGAACACTGAAGCTTTCTTT

clone size: .
J gene: TRBJ2-7
D gene: .
V gene: TRBV9
CDR3 protein: CASSVEGGTEYF
CDR3 DNA: TGTGCCAGCAGCGTAGAAGGGGGGACAGAGTACTTC

clone size: .
J gene: TRBJ1-6
D gene: .
V gene: TRBV13
CDR3 protein: CASSSEAAYNSPLHF
CDR3 DNA: TGTGCCAGCAGCTCGGAGGCGGCCTATAATTCACCCCTCCACTTT

clone size: once
J gene: TRBJ2-6
D gene: .
V gene: TRBV6-2/TRBV6-3
CDR3 protein: CASSPAGSGANVLTF
CDR3 DNA: TGTGCCAGCAGTCCGGCGGGATCTGGGGCCAACGTCCTGACTTTC

clone size: .
J gene: TRBJ1-4
D gene: TRBD1
V gene: TRBV7-8
CDR3 protein: CASSVGQGDEKLFF
CDR3 DNA: TGTGCCAGCAGCGTCGGACAGGGAGATGAAAAACTGTTTTTT

clone size: .
J gene: TRBJ1-1
D gene: TRBD1
V gene: TRBV28
CDR3 protein: CASRQGGEVAEAFF
CDR3 DNA: TGTGCCAGCCGACAGGGGGGGGAGGTGGCTGAAGCTTTCTTT

clone size: .
J gene: TRBJ2-5
D gene: .
V gene: TRBV11-2
CDR3 protein: CASSLAGVQETQYF
CDR3 DNA: TGTGCCAGCAGCTTGGCAGGGGTACAAGAGACCCAGTACTTC

clone size: few
J gene: TRBJ2-5
D gene: TRBD1
V gene: TRBV7-9
CDR3 protein: CASSWTGEETQYF
CDR3 DNA: TGTGCCAGCAGCTGGACAGGGGAAGAGACCCAGTACTTC

clone size: .
J gene: TRBJ2-7
D gene: .
V gene: TRBV14
CDR3 protein: CASSQDRDYEQYF
CDR3 DNA: TGTGCCAGCAGCCAAGATCGAGACTACGAGCAGTACTTC

clone size: .
J gene: TRBJ1-5
D gene: .
V gene: TRBV11-2
CDR3 protein: CASSQEGQPQHF
CDR3 DNA: TGTGCCAGCAGTCAAGAGGGTCAGCCCCAGCATTTT

clone size: .
J gene: TRBJ2-3
D gene: TRBD1
V gene: TRBV19
CDR3 protein: CASRITGDTDTQYF
CDR3 DNA: TGTGCCAGTAGGATCACAGGGGACACAGATACGCAGTATTTT

clone size: once
J gene: TRBJ2-7
D gene: TRBD1
V gene: TRBV11-2
CDR3 protein: CASSSIRQGSWWQYF
CDR3 DNA: TGTGCCAGCAGCTCGATACGACAGGGGTCGTGGTGGCAGTACTTC

clone size: .
J gene: TRBJ2-6
D gene: TRBD1
V gene: TRBV2
CDR3 protein: CASRRQGAAGANVLTF
CDR3 DNA: TGTGCCAGCAGAAGACAGGGGGCAGCAGGGGCCAACGTCCTGACTTTC

clone size: once
J gene: TRBJ1-2
D gene: TRBD1
V gene: TRBV6-2/TRBV6-3
CDR3 protein: CASSTQDRENNYGYTF
CDR3 DNA: TGTGCCAGCAGCACCCAAGACAGGGAGAATAACTATGGCTACACCTTC

clone size: .
J gene: TRBJ2-1
D gene: .
V gene: TRBV11-3
CDR3 protein: CASSSAGWDNEQFF
CDR3 DNA: TGTGCCAGCAGCTCGGCAGGGTGGGACAATGAGCAGTTCTTC

clone size: .
J gene: TRBJ1-1
D gene: TRBD1
V gene: TRBV15
CDR3 protein: CATSRGGQQNTEAFF
CDR3 DNA: TGTGCCACCAGCAGAGGGGGACAGCAGAACACTGAAGCTTTCTTT

clone size: once
J gene: TRBJ2-5
D gene: .
V gene: TRBV5-1
CDR3 protein: CASSRELQETQYF
CDR3 DNA: TGCGCCAGCAGCCGGGAACTCCAAGAGACCCAGTACTTC

clone size: .
J gene: TRBJ2-3
D gene: TRBD2
V gene: TRBV5-4
CDR3 protein: CASSPRGSDSADTQYF
CDR3 DNA: TGTGCCAGCAGCCCGCGGGGGTCGGATTCAGCAGATACGCAGTATTTT

clone size: .
J gene: TRBJ2-3
D gene: .
V gene: TRBV5-4
CDR3 protein: CASSWAGVADTDTQYF
CDR3 DNA: TGTGCCAGCAGCTGGGCCGGAGTAGCGGACACAGATACGCAGTATTTT

clone size: .
J gene: TRBJ1-5
D gene: TRBD1
V gene: TRBV5-5
CDR3 protein: CASSFAGTGNQPQHF
CDR3 DNA: TGTGCCAGCAGTTTCGCCGGGACAGGGAATCAGCCCCAGCATTTT

clone size: .
J gene: TRBJ1-4
D gene: .
V gene: TRBV15
CDR3 protein: CATSRDQAVPNEKLFF
CDR3 DNA: TGTGCCACCAGCAGAGATCAAGCGGTGCCTAATGAAAAACTGTTTTTT

clone size: .
J gene: TRBJ1-6
D gene: .
V gene: TRBV5-4
CDR3 protein: CASSPQGQGSPLHF
CDR3 DNA: TGTGCCAGCAGCCCTCAGGGGCAGGGGTCACCCCTCCACTTT

clone size: once
J gene: TRBJ2-4
D gene: .
V gene: TRBV21-1
CDR3 protein: CASSPSGPGVGIQYF
CDR3 DNA: TGTGCCAGCAGCCCCTCTGGGCCCGGCGTTGGCATTCAGTACTTC

clone size: .
J gene: TRBJ2-1
D gene: .
V gene: TRBV6-5
CDR3 protein: CASRVNLGAEQFF
CDR3 DNA: TGTGCCAGCAGGGTAAACTTGGGGGCGGAGCAGTTCTTC

clone size: once
J gene: TRBJ2-7
D gene: TRBD1
V gene: TRBV6-1
CDR3 protein: CASSDWGQGTNEQYF
CDR3 DNA: TGTGCCAGCAGTGATTGGGGACAGGGGACTAACGAGCAGTACTTC

clone size: few
J gene: TRBJ1-5
D gene: .
V gene: TRBV19
CDR3 protein: CASSIVEGLEPQHF
CDR3 DNA: TGTGCCAGTAGTATAGTGGAGGGCCTGGAGCCCCAGCATTTT

clone size: .
J gene: TRBJ1-2
D gene: .
V gene: TRBV2
CDR3 protein: CASSERSNYGYTF
CDR3 DNA: TGTGCCAGCAGTGAGAGGTCAAACTATGGCTACACCTTC

clone size: .
J gene: TRBJ2-5
D gene: .
V gene: TRBV5-1
CDR3 protein: CASSLGQGGETQYF
CDR3 DNA: TGCGCCAGCAGCTTGGGGCAGGGAGGAGAGACCCAGTACTTC

clone size: .
J gene: TRBJ1-2
D gene: TRBD1
V gene: TRBV5-1
CDR3 protein: CASSLGSPGQGFTF
CDR3 DNA: TGCGCCAGCAGCTTGGGGTCCCCGGGACAGGGCTTCACCTTC

clone size: few
J gene: TRBJ2-7
D gene: TRBD1
V gene: TRBV29-1
CDR3 protein: CSVEDHPGQSSYEQYF
CDR3 DNA: TGCAGCGTTGAAGATCATCCGGGACAGAGCTCCTACGAGCAGTACTTC

clone size: few
J gene: TRBJ1-1
D gene: .
V gene: TRBV13
CDR3 protein: CASSSYREGMRGEAFF
CDR3 DNA: TGTGCCAGCAGCAGCTATCGAGAGGGAATGCGCGGTGAAGCTTTCTTT

clone size: .
J gene: TRBJ1-1
D gene: .
V gene: TRBV20-1
CDR3 protein: CSASRAQVGDTEAFF
CDR3 DNA: TGCAGTGCTAGTAGGGCACAGGTGGGCGACACTGAAGCTTTCTTT

clone size: .
J gene: TRBJ2-1
D gene: TRBD1
V gene: TRBV19
CDR3 protein: CASSIRTGSALEHEQFF
CDR3 DNA: TGTGCCAGTAGTATTCGGACAGGGTCAGCGTTGGAACATGAGCAGTTCTTC

clone size: .
J gene: TRBJ1-1
D gene: .
V gene: TRBV30
CDR3 protein: CAWQTRGQMNTEAFF
CDR3 DNA: TGTGCCTGGCAAACCCGTGGACAGATGAACACTGAAGCTTTCTTT

clone size: .
J gene: TRBJ2-7
D gene: .
V gene: TRBV18
CDR3 protein: CASSPLDSAYEQYF
CDR3 DNA: TGTGCCAGCTCACCACTTGACAGCGCCTACGAGCAGTACTTC